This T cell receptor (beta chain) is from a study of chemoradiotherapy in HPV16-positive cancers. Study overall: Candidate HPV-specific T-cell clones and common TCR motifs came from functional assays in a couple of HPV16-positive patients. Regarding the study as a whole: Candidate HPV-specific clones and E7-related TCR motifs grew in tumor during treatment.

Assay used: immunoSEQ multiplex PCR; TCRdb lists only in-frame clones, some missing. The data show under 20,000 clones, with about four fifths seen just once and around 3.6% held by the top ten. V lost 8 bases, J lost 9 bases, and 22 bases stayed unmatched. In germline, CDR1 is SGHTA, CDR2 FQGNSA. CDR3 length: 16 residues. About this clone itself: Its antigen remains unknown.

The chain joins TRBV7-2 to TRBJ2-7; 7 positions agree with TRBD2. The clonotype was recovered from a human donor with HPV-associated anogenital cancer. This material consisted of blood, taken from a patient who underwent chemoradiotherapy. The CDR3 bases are TGTGCCAGCTCGCACTTTGGGGAGGGCCTTCTGATTGGGCAGTACTTC. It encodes CASSHFGEGLLIGQYF.